This entry is about one TCR beta chain. This sample stems from a study of OX40 agonist ivuxolimab in advanced cancers. Background on the study: Patients took ivuxolimab, an agonistic anti-OX40 (CD134) antibody. Males comprised approximately 84% of the group, whose mean age was about 62 years (range about 20 to 90).

The germline CDR1 and CDR2 sequences are SNHLY and FYNNEI. This CDR3 is 13 amino acids long. V was pared by 7 bases and J by 0 bases, with 7 bases between. Sequenced by immunoSEQ multiplex PCR; TCRdb stores in-frame clones only, minus some. The sample holds roughly 73,000 clones, about four fifths seen once. Blood samples were obtained at baseline, cycle 4 day 1, and cycle 7 day 1. The TCR was taken from an adult with an advanced solid tumor such as melanoma, head and neck, liver or kidney cancer. This sample comprised CD4+ or CD8+ T cells sorted from blood, obtained in a trial of the OX40 agonist ivuxolimab. J is TRBJ1-3 and V is TRBV2; D remains unclear. In DNA, the CDR3 is TGTGCCAGCACCCGGACCTCTGGAAACACCATATATTTT. Translated, it gives CASTRTSGNTIYF. Combining the CDR3 with reference TRBV2 and TRBJ1-3 gives the whole variable domain EPEVTQTPSHQVTQMGQEVILRCVPISNHLYFYWYRQILGQKVEFLVSFYNNEISEKSEIFDDQFSVERPDGSNFTLKIRSTKLEDSAMYFCASTRTSGNTIYFGEGSWLTVV.